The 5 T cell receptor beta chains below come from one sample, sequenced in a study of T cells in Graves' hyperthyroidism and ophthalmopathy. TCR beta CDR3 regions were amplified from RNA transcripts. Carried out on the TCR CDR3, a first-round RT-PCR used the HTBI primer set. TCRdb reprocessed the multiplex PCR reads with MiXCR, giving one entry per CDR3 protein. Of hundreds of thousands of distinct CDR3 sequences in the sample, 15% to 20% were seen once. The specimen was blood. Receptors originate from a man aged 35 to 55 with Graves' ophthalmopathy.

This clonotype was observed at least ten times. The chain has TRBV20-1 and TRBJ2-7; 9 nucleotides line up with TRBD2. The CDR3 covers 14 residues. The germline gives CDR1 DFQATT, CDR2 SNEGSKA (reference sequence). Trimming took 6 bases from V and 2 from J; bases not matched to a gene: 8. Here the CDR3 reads CSAEPSGATYEQYF. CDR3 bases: TGCAGTGCAGAGCCTAGCGGGGCAACCTACGAGCAGTACTTC.

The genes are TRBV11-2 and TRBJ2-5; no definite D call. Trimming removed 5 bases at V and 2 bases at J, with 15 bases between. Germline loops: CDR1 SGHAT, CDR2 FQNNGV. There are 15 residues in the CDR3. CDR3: CASSGLAKIQETQYF. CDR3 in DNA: TGTGCCAGCAGCGGATTAGCAAAAATTCAAGAGACCCAGTACTTC.

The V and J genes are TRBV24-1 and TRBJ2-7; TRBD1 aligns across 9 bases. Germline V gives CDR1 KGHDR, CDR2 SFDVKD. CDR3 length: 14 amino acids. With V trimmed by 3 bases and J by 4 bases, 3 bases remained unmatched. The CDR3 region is CATSDPGQGYEQYF. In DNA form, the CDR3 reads TGTGCCACCAGTGATCCGGGACAGGGATACGAGCAGTACTTC.

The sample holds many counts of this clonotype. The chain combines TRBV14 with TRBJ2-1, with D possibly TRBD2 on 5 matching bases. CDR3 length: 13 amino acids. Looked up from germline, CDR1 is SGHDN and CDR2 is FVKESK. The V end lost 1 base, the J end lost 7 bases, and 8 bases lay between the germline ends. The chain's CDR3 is CASSQVRGNEQFF. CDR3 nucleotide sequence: TGTGCCAGCAGCCAAGTCCGCGGGAATGAGCAGTTCTTC.

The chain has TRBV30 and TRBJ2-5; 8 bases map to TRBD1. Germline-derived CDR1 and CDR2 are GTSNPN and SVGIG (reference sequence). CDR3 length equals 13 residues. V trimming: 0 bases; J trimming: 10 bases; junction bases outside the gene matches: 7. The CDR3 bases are TGTGCCTGGAGTGTACTAGACAGGGGTAACCAGTACTTC. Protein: CAWSVLDRGNQYF.